This T cell receptor beta chain was recovered during a study of T-cell memory formation after mild COVID-19. In the study overall: TCR clusters mostly belonged to single donors. Study results and limitations: Memory cells collected pre-infection included some clones that later responded, suggesting cross-reactive memory joined.

The CDR3 is made up of 16 amino acids. V shed 1 base and J shed 3 bases, with 16 bases lying between them. CDR1 SGHVS and CDR2 FQNEAQ come from the germline V gene. This clonotype was seen at least ten times. Its antigen remains unknown. Constant-segment primers and 5'RACE yielded cDNA libraries for TCR alpha and TCR beta, each carrying sample barcodes and UMIs. One entry per CDR3 protein, called by TCRdb with MiXCR from the 5' RACE reads. The sample has a few hundred thousand distinct CDR3 sequences, 7% to 10% seen once. Specimen: PBMCs or a T cell subset sorted from them (not recorded which). The receptor's source is a man between 18 and 35 years old who had mild COVID-19 (a few samples of this study predate the infection). Cell type and time point are not known. V is TRBV7-8 and J is TRBJ2-7; D is perhaps TRBD1 or TRBD2 (5 bases each). The CDR3 nucleotides read TGTGCCAGCAGCTTAGAATCGACGGGGCTCCTCTACGAGCAGTACTTC. Amino acid sequence: CASSLESTGLLYEQYF.